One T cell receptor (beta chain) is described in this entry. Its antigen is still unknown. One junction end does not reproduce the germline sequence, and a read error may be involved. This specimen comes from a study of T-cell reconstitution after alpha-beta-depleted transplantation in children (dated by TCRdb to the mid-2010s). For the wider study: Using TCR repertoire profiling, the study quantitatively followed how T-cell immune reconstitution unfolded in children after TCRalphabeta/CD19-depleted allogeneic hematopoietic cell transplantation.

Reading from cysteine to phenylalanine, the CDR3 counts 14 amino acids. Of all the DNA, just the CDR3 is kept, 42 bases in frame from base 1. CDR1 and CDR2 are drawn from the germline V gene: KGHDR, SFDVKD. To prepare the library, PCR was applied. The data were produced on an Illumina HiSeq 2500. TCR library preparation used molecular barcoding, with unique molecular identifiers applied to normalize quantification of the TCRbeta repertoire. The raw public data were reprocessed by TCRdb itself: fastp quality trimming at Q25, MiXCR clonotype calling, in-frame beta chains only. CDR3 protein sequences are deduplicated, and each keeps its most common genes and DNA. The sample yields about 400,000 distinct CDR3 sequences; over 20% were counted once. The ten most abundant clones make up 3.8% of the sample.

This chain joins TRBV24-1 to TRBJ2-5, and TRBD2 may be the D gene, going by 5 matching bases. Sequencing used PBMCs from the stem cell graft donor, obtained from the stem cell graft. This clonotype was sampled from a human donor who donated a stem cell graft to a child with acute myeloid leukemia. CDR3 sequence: CVTSDSPGQETQYF. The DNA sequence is TGTGTCACCAGTGATTCCCCGGGGCAAGAGACCCAGTACTTC.